The subject of this entry is one TCR beta chain. The data are from a study of blood T cell repertoires in COVID-19. Overall study context: Acute and convalescent COVID-19 samples came from the United States, Italy and Spain. PBMCs, B-cell-depleted T cells, or T cells were the source of the cDNA or gDNA that made up the material.

The CDR3 consists of 18 residues. With V trimmed by 8 bases and J by 1 base, 17 bases remained unmatched. Germline-derived CDR1 and CDR2 are MDHEN and SYDVKM. In the study's own analysis: Estimated nucleated cell counts came from reference gene primer amplification. Assay: immunoSEQ multiplex PCR; the TCRdb copy retains only in-frame clones and omits some. V, J and clone size derive from that table, while D and trimming were established from the DNA sequence. The sample yields around 250,000 clones, roughly 90% seen once. The TCR was taken from a man aged 25-45 years who had recovered from COVID-19. V is TRBV28 and J is TRBJ2-1; TRBD1 matches at 7 bases. Input material: peripheral blood. Here the CDR3 reads CASRKTGYDHLSYNEQFF. In DNA, the CDR3 is TGTGCCAGCCGCAAGACAGGGTACGACCATTTATCCTACAATGAGCAGTTCTTC.